This record concerns one T cell receptor beta chain sequence. The V gene's germline CDR1 is LGHNA and CDR2 YSLEER. V lost 0 bases to trimming and J lost 7 bases, with 13 bases between them. The CDR3 contains 16 residues. Generated by immunoSEQ multiplex PCR, the TCRdb table keeps only in-frame clones and is missing some. The profile shows about 7,100 clones, almost 85% of them singletons. The sample originates from a study of immune cell composition in non-small cell lung cancer. Normal lung sampling was at least 3 cm from the tumour, as distant as possible. The sequenced material came from non-adjacent lung tissue. The chain carries TRBV4-3 and TRBJ1-6; D gene uncertain. This receptor was taken from a human donor with non-small cell lung cancer. The CDR3 coding sequence is TGCGCCAGCAGCCAAGAGGGAGGGCTGGAAAATTCACCCCTCCACTTT. Protein sequence: CASSQEGGLENSPLHF.